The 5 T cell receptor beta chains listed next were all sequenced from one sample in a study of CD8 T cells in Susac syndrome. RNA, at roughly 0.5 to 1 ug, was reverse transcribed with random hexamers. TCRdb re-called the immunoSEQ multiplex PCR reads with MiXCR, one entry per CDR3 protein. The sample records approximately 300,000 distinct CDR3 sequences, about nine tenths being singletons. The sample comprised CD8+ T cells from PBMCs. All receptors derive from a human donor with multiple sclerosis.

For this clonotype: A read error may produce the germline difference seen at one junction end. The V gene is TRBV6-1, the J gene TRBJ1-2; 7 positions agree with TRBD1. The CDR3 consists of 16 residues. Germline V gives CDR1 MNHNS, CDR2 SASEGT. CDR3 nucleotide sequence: TGTGCCATCAGTGGGATTCCGGGACAGAGCTTTTATGGCTACACCTTC. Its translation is CAISGIPGQSFYGYTF.

CDR3 residues: CASGPGIAYNEQFF. CDR3 nucleotide sequence: TGTGCCAGCGGGCCAGGGATCGCCTACAATGAGCAGTTCTTC. This chain uses TRBV2 with TRBJ2-1; weak D call: TRBD1 (5 bases). Germline V gene sequence: CDR1 SNHLY, CDR2 FYNNEI. The V gene lost 8 bases and the J gene lost 2 bases, with 13 bases spanning the gap. CDR3 length: 14 residues. The whole variable domain, remainder taken from reference TRBV2 and TRBJ2-1, is EPEVTQTPSHQVTQMGQEVILRCVPISNHLYFYWYRQILGQKVEFLVSFYNNEISEKSEIFDDQFSVERPDGSNFTLKIRSTKLEDSAMYFCASGPGIAYNEQFFGPGTRLTVL.

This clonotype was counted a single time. CDR3 nucleotides: TGCGGGGGGACAGAAGGAAGTTACGAGCAGTACTTC. Translation: CGGTEGSYEQYF. V is TRBV20-1 and J is TRBJ2-7; weak D call: TRBD1 (7 bases). This CDR3 comprises 12 residues. Germline V gives CDR1 DFQATT, CDR2 SNEGSKA (reference sequence).

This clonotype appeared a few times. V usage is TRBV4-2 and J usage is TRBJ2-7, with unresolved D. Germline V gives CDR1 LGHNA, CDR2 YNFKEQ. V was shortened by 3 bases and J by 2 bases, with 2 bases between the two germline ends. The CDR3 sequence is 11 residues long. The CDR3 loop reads CASSQAYEQYF. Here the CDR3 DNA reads TGTGCCAGCAGCCAGGCCTACGAGCAGTACTTC.

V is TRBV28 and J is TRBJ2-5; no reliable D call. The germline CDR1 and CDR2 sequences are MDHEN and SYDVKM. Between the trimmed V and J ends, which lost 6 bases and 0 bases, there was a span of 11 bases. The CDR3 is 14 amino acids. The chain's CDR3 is CASRIDLNQETQYF. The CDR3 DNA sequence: TGTGCCAGCAGGATCGATCTTAACCAAGAGACCCAGTACTTC. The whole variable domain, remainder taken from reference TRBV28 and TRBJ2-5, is DVKVTQSSRYLVKRTGEKVFLECVQDMDHENMFWYRQDPGLGLRLIYFSYDVKMKEKGDIPEGYSVSREKKERFSLILESASTNQTSMYLCASRIDLNQETQYFGPGTRLLVL.